A single sample is the source of the 2 T cell receptor beta chains below, sequenced in a study of molecular identifiers for immune sequencing clone quantification. TCRdb analysed the PCR reads with MiXCR anew, one entry per CDR3 protein. The sample holds some 320,000 distinct CDR3 sequences, about 20% seen once. The sample comprised naive CD8+ T cells from blood, with Jurkat cell RNA spiked in. Noted subset: FACS-sorted CD8+CD4-CCR7+CD45RA+ naive T cells. The source is a human donor in good health. Some libraries in this study had Jurkat cell RNA spiked in.

This chain links TRBV9 with TRBJ2-7, with 9 bases lining up with TRBD2. The germline gives CDR1 SGDLS, CDR2 YYNGEE. V gave up 1 base and J gave up 5 bases; unmatched junction bases: 10. CDR3 length: 16 residues. CDR3 DNA sequence: TGTGCCAGCAGCGTATTCGGTCTAGCGGGAAGGAACGAGCAGTACTTC. Translation gives CASSVFGLAGRNEQYF.

V is TRBV27 and J is TRBJ2-7; 9 bases agree with TRBD2. After removal of 6 bases from V and 2 bases from J, the junction contained 11 bases not matched to a gene. The CDR3 is 16 residues long. Per germline, CDR1 MNHEY and CDR2 SMNVEV (reference sequence). The CDR3 coding sequence is TGTGCCAGCAGCTCTCTCGGGGTAGCGGGAGCCTACGAGCAGTACTTC. It specifies CASSSLGVAGAYEQYF.